One and the same sample provided the 30 T cell receptor beta chains below, sequenced in a study of cytomegalovirus exposure and HLA in healthy donors. Both 60 Vbeta primers and 13 Jbeta primers went into the PCR. The repertoire was sequenced with immunoSEQ multiplex PCR; TCRdb's copy has only in-frame clones and lacks some. This table lists more than 95,000 clones. Sequencing input: PBMCs. These TCRs come from a man aged 18 to 29 in good health and CMV-seronegative.

The chain is built from TRBV30 and TRBJ1-5; 8 bases agree with TRBD1. V lost 3 bases and J lost 0; bases outside the gene matches: 4. Germline V lookup: CDR1 GTSNPN, CDR2 SVGIG (reference sequence). The length of the CDR3 is 15 residues. The CDR3 spells CAWSSGQGSNQPQHF. The DNA for the CDR3 is TGTGCCTGGAGCTCTGGACAGGGTAGCAATCAGCCCCAGCATTTT.

The rearrangement links TRBV19 to TRBJ1-2; D remains unclear. The V end lost 3 bases, the J end lost 0 bases, and 11 bases lay between the germline ends. The CDR3 length is 15 residues. The V gene's germline CDR1 is LNHDA and CDR2 SQIVND (reference sequence). The CDR3 loop is CASSILAGTNYGYTF. CDR3 bases: TGTGCCAGTAGTATCCTGGCGGGAACTAACTATGGCTACACCTTC.

The chain carries TRBV7-9 and TRBJ1-6; D not certain. The V end was cut by 5 bases, the J end by 3 bases, with 11 bases between. Germline-derived CDR1 and CDR2 are SEHNR and FQNEAQ (reference sequence). The CDR3 has 15 amino acids. The CDR3 loop is CASSPSEGYNSPLHF. CDR3 nucleotides: TGTGCCAGCAGCCCTTCCGAGGGCTATAATTCACCCCTCCACTTT.

The gene calls are TRBV9 and TRBJ2-3; D unclear. This CDR3 contains 16 residues. V shed 0 bases and J shed 0 bases, with 11 bases lying between them. Germline V gives CDR1 SGDLS, CDR2 YYNGEE. The CDR3 DNA reads as TGTGCCAGCAGCGTAGTATCGGGTAGCAGCACAGATACGCAGTATTTT. It translates to CASSVVSGSSTDTQYF.

The gene calls are TRBV25-1 and TRBJ2-1; 13 positions agree with TRBD2. The CDR3 loop spans 17 amino acids. Losses at the gene ends were 2 bases for V and 8 bases for J; bases not matched to a gene: 9. Germline loops: CDR1 MGHDK, CDR2 SYGVNS. The chain's CDR3 is CASSEPRTSGSRDEQFF. The CDR3 DNA reads TGTGCCAGCAGTGAACCTCGGACTAGCGGGAGCAGGGATGAGCAGTTCTTC.

The genes are TRBV4-1 and TRBJ2-7, with a possible D match to TRBD2 (6 bases). CDR1 and CDR2 from the germline V gene are MGHRA and YSYEKL. Trimming pared 4 bases from V and 0 bases from J, leaving 10 bases between. This CDR3 is built from 14 residues. The CDR3 DNA follows: TGCGCCAGCAGCCTGGCGGGGAGCTCCTACGAGCAGTACTTC. Residues: CASSLAGSSYEQYF.

The chain joins TRBV2 to TRBJ2-1; 10 bases align to TRBD2. Germline V gene sequence: CDR1 SNHLY, CDR2 FYNNEI. CDR3 length: 18 residues. With V trimmed by 7 bases and J by 4 bases, 16 bases remained unmatched. The CDR3 region is CASMEGGASGGIYNEQFF. CDR3 nucleotide sequence: TGTGCCAGCATGGAGGGGGGCGCTAGCGGGGGTATTTACAATGAGCAGTTCTTC.

This chain uses TRBV7-2 with TRBJ2-7; TRBD2 agrees at 10 bases. J was trimmed by 2 bases and V by 1 base; bases with no gene match: 11. This CDR3 has 18 residues. Germline assignment: CDR1 SGHTA and CDR2 FQGNSA. The CDR3 here is CASSLGLAGPTNAYEQYF. In nucleotides, the CDR3 is TGTGCCAGCAGCTTAGGACTAGCGGGCCCAACCAATGCCTACGAGCAGTACTTC.

The chain has TRBV29-1 and TRBJ2-7, with TRBD2 matching over 8 bases. The CDR3 runs to 13 residues. Trimming cost V 2 bases and J 3 bases; bases outside gene matches: 3. Per germline, CDR1 SQVTM and CDR2 ANQGSEA. Here the CDR3 reads CSVERTSGYEQYF. CDR3 coding DNA: TGCAGCGTTGAAAGAACTAGCGGCTACGAGCAGTACTTC.

The chain has TRBV5-8 and TRBJ1-2; TRBD1 might be the D (6 bases). Trimming pared 1 base from V and 9 bases from J, leaving 19 bases between. The germline V gene has CDR1 SGHTS and CDR2 YDEGEE. This CDR3 spans 15 amino acids. CDR3 residues: CASSLFLTGGLRYTF. Here the CDR3 DNA reads TGTGCCAGCAGCTTGTTCCTGACAGGCGGGCTTCGCTACACCTTC.

The rearrangement joins TRBV19 to TRBJ2-1, with 8 bases fitting TRBD1. Germline CDR1 LNHDA, CDR2 SQIVND (reference sequence). Losses at the gene ends were 5 bases for V and 5 bases for J; bases not matched to a gene: 8. The CDR3 length is 15 residues. The CDR3 DNA is TGTGCCAGTAGTTTAACAGGGGGAACCGACAATGAGCAGTTCTTC. Protein sequence: CASSLTGGTDNEQFF.

The chain joins TRBV2 to TRBJ2-1; 7 positions agree with TRBD1. CDR3 length: 13 residues. J lost 10 bases, V lost 5 bases, and 8 bases had no gene match. In germline, CDR1 is SNHLY, CDR2 FYNNEI. CDR3 in amino acids: CASSLRGRVEQFF. CDR3 bases: TGTGCCAGCAGTCTAAGGGGGCGCGTCGAGCAGTTCTTC.

This chain connects TRBV5-1 to TRBJ2-7, with 13 nucleotides matching TRBD2. The V gene end was trimmed by 6 bases and the J gene end by 6 bases; junction bases not matched to a gene: 3. The CDR3 length is 13 residues. Germline CDR1 reads SGHRS; CDR2 reads YFSETQ. The CDR3 nucleotides read TGCGCCAGCACGGGGACTAGCGGGACCGAGCAGTACTTC. This translates into CASTGTSGTEQYF.

This chain uses TRBV7-9 with TRBJ1-2; the D gene is possibly TRBD1 (5 bases). CDR1 is SEHNR, CDR2 FQNEAQ, per germline (reference sequence). With 4 bases removed from V and 8 bases from J, the gap between germline ends came to 23 bases. This CDR3 is built from 16 residues. The CDR3 DNA reads TGTGCCAGCAGCTCGTTATCAGCCCCCGGGGGGTTGGGCTACACCTTC. Translating gives CASSSLSAPGGLGYTF. The complete variable domain, with remaining parts taken from reference TRBV7-9 and TRBJ1-2, reads DTGVSQNPRHKITKRGQNVTFRCDPISEHNRLYWYRQTLGQGPEFLTYFQNEAQLEKSRLLSDRFSAERPKGSFSTLEIQRTEQGDSAMYLCASSSLSAPGGLGYTFGSGTRLTVV.

This sequence joins TRBV27 and TRBJ2-7; D perhaps matches TRBD1 (6 bases). Germline lookup yields CDR1 MNHEY and CDR2 SMNVEV (reference sequence). V dropped 6 bases and J dropped 2 bases, with 11 bases sitting between them. The CDR3 runs to 13 residues. The DNA of the CDR3 is TGTGCCAGCAGATGGGGACAAACCTACGAGCAGTACTTC. Protein sequence: CASRWGQTYEQYF.

The V and J genes are TRBV7-9 and TRBJ2-7; tentative D call: TRBD1 (6 bases). The germline V gene encodes CDR1 SEHNR and CDR2 FQNEAQ (reference sequence). CDR3 length: 15 amino acids. Trimming pared 5 bases from V and 9 bases from J, leaving 23 bases between. The chain's CDR3 is CASSKTSDRKVWQYF. CDR3 coding DNA: TGTGCCAGCAGCAAAACGTCAGACAGGAAGGTTTGGCAGTACTTC.

This sequence joins TRBV9 and TRBJ1-2; D call uncertain. From germline, CDR1 is SGDLS and CDR2 YYNGEE. The germline V and J ends were trimmed by 2 bases and 0 bases, with 8 bases remaining between them. This CDR3 is built from 14 residues. The CDR3 coding sequence is TGTGCCAGCAGCGTTTTGGAGGCTAACTATGGCTACACCTTC. Amino acid sequence: CASSVLEANYGYTF. Looking up the rest from reference TRBV9 and TRBJ1-2 gives the full variable domain: DSGVTQTPKHLITATGQRVTLRCSPRSGDLSVYWYQQSLDQGLQFLIQYYNGEERAKGNILERFSAQQFPDLHSELNLSSLELGDSALYFCASSVLEANYGYTFGSGTRLTVV.

The rearrangement joins TRBV7-9 to TRBJ1-5; a possible D gene is TRBD1 (5 bases). Germline values: CDR1 SEHNR, CDR2 FQNEAQ (reference sequence). V gave up 8 bases and J gave up 4 bases, with 18 bases separating them. The length of the CDR3 is 15 residues. DNA of the CDR3: TGTGCCAGCTCCAGTAATCGACAGATAAATCAGCCCCAGCATTTT. Translated: CASSSNRQINQPQHF. The variable domain in full, completed from reference TRBV7-9 and TRBJ1-5, reads DTGVSQNPRHKITKRGQNVTFRCDPISEHNRLYWYRQTLGQGPEFLTYFQNEAQLEKSRLLSDRFSAERPKGSFSTLEIQRTEQGDSAMYLCASSSNRQINQPQHFGDGTRLSIL.

The V call is TRBV2, the J call TRBJ2-4, with D possibly matching TRBD2 (5 bases). V gave up 7 bases and J gave up 9 bases, with 25 bases separating them. This CDR3 contains 16 residues. Germline CDR1 is SNHLY and CDR2 is FYNNEI. The CDR3 DNA is TGTGCCAGCACCGGGAACAGAGAGAGTACCCCGGGCATTCAGTACTTC. Translating gives CASTGNRESTPGIQYF.

The chain links TRBV2 to TRBJ1-2; 9 bases are shared with TRBD1. Trimming removed 3 bases from V and 8 bases from J; junction bases left unmatched: 16. The CDR3 covers 17 residues. Looked up from germline, CDR1 is SNHLY and CDR2 is FYNNEI. The CDR3: CASSDRYSDRGTGGYTF. CDR3 in DNA: TGTGCCAGCAGTGATCGTTATTCGGACAGGGGAACAGGCGGCTACACCTTC. Variable domain in full (rest from reference TRBV2 and TRBJ1-2): EPEVTQTPSHQVTQMGQEVILRCVPISNHLYFYWYRQILGQKVEFLVSFYNNEISEKSEIFDDQFSVERPDGSNFTLKIRSTKLEDSAMYFCASSDRYSDRGTGGYTFGSGTRLTVV.

The chain employs TRBV5-1 and TRBJ2-2; TRBD2 aligns across 7 bases. Germline V CDR1 and CDR2: SGHRS, YFSETQ. V gave up 4 bases and J gave up 1 base; unmatched junction bases: 1. This CDR3 comprises 14 residues. The CDR3 sequence: CASSGTMNTGELFF. The CDR3 DNA reads TGCGCCAGCAGCGGGACTATGAACACCGGGGAGCTGTTTTTT.

The chain is built from TRBV9 and TRBJ2-3; 10 bases match TRBD2. The CDR3 sequence is 14 residues long. Germline-derived CDR1 and CDR2 are SGDLS and YYNGEE. V gave up 3 bases and J gave up 7 bases; unmatched junction bases: 5. CDR3 nucleotide sequence: TGTGCCAGCAGCGGAGCGGGGGGGCGAAATACGCAGTATTTT. Its protein product is CASSGAGGRNTQYF. Supplemented by reference TRBV9 and TRBJ2-3, the full variable domain reads DSGVTQTPKHLITATGQRVTLRCSPRSGDLSVYWYQQSLDQGLQFLIQYYNGEERAKGNILERFSAQQFPDLHSELNLSSLELGDSALYFCASSGAGGRNTQYFGPGTRLTVL.

The V gene is TRBV15, the J gene TRBJ1-2; 7 nucleotides line up with TRBD1. CDR3 length: 16 amino acids. The ends lost 0 bases at V and 4 bases at J; junction bases unmatched: 8. CDR1 is LNHNV and CDR2 is YYDKDF in the germline V gene (reference sequence). CDR3 sequence: CATSRDLGQASYGYTF. DNA for the CDR3: TGTGCCACCAGCAGAGATCTTGGACAGGCTTCCTATGGCTACACCTTC.

The rearrangement joins TRBV18 to TRBJ2-1; 9 bases align to TRBD1. Germline CDR1 reads KGHSH; CDR2 reads LQKENI. Trimming took 4 bases from V and 8 from J; bases not matched to a gene: 9. The CDR3 length is 15 residues. CDR3 in DNA: TGTGCCAGCTCACAATTCCGGGACAGGGTCGATGAGCAGTTCTTC. As protein: CASSQFRDRVDEQFF.

V gene TRBV14 combines with J gene TRBJ2-7; 11 nucleotides align to TRBD2. Trimming removed 2 bases from V and 7 bases from J; junction bases left unmatched: 7. From germline, CDR1 is SGHDN and CDR2 FVKESK. The CDR3 runs to 15 residues. CDR3 protein: CASSQTSGRGEEQYF. The CDR3 nucleotides are TGTGCCAGCAGCCAAACTAGCGGGAGAGGGGAAGAGCAGTACTTC. The variable domain in full, with the rest retrieved from reference TRBV14 and TRBJ2-7, is EAGVTQFPSHSVIEKGQTVTLRCDPISGHDNLYWYRRVMGKEIKFLLHFVKESKQDESGMPNNRFLAERTGGTYSTLKVQPAELEDSGVYFCASSQTSGRGEEQYFGPGTRLTVT.

J is TRBJ2-7 and V is TRBV27; tentative D call: TRBD1 (6 bases). The CDR3 has 13 residues. V was cut by 6 bases and J by 6 bases, with 15 bases left in between. CDR1 and CDR2 (germline): MNHEY, SMNVEV (reference sequence). CDR3: CASRLTQGREQYF. CDR3 coding DNA: TGTGCCAGCAGGCTTACACAGGGTCGCGAGCAGTACTTC.

This rearrangement joins TRBV7-8 to TRBJ1-5, with TRBD1 matching over 9 bases. The CDR3 is 17 residues long. With V trimmed by 2 bases and J by 0 bases, 5 bases remained unmatched. Germline lookup yields CDR1 SGHVS and CDR2 FQNEAQ. CDR3 bases: TGTGCCAGCAGCTTAACGAGGACAGGGGTTAGCAATCAGCCCCAGCATTTT. Its protein is CASSLTRTGVSNQPQHF.

The rearrangement uses TRBV19 and TRBJ1-5, with D perhaps matching TRBD1 (5 bases). Germline CDR1 is LNHDA and CDR2 is SQIVND (reference sequence). Trimming cost V 3 bases and J 6 bases, with 12 bases left between them. This CDR3 has 14 residues. The CDR3 bases are TGTGCCAGTAGTATTACGGGGGGAGGTCAGCCCCAGCATTTT. Translating it yields CASSITGGGQPQHF.

The rearrangement links TRBV2 to TRBJ1-5; 8 positions agree with TRBD1. CDR3 length: 17 amino acids. CDR1 SNHLY and CDR2 FYNNEI come from the germline V gene. Germline trimming cut 4 bases from V and 5 bases from J; bases unmatched to any gene: 13. The CDR3 loop reads CASSGDVNRGSDQPQHF. The CDR3 region has the DNA TGTGCCAGCAGTGGGGATGTCAACAGGGGGTCAGATCAGCCCCAGCATTTT.

V gene TRBV7-6 combines with J gene TRBJ2-1, with no clear D. Germline V lookup: CDR1 SGHVS, CDR2 FNYEAQ. V was pared by 4 bases and J by 7 bases, with 8 bases between. The length of the CDR3 is 12 residues. The CDR3 spells CASSSSRNEQFF. Written as DNA, the CDR3 is TGTGCCAGCAGCTCCTCTAGGAATGAGCAGTTCTTC.